This TCR beta chain was sequenced for a study of blood T cell repertoires in COVID-19. Study at large: The cDNA or gDNA used as material had been derived from T cells, B-cell-depleted T cells, or PBMCs.

Only in-frame clones appear in the TCRdb table, and some are missing; sequencing was by immunoSEQ multiplex PCR. The data contain 250,000 to 350,000 clones, roughly 90% of them singletons. From germline, CDR1 is MDHEN and CDR2 SYDVKM. This CDR3 is 18 amino acids long. Trimming removed 8 bases at V and 0 bases at J, with 20 bases between. The TCR originated in a woman aged 30 to 39 who had recovered from COVID-19. The chain is built from TRBV28 and TRBJ1-6; D unclear. Sequencing was carried out using PBMCs or T cells enriched from blood (not recorded which). The CDR3 region is CASRQGRVSLSYNSPLHF. The CDR3 DNA follows: TGTGCCAGCCGTCAAGGGAGGGTATCCCTCTCCTATAATTCACCCCTCCACTTT.